A selection of T cell receptor beta chains follows, all from one sample in a study of cytomegalovirus exposure and HLA in healthy donors. Data came from immunoSEQ multiplex PCR; TCRdb stores just in-frame clones and leaves some out. The sample gives 40,000 to 55,000 clones, 93% of which show up once; less than 2.5% is in the top ten. The sequencing input was PBMCs. Source of these receptors: a woman in her late teens or twenties in good health and CMV-seronegative. Both conserved end residues are part of each CDR3. Each record gives: J gene, clone size, V gene, D gene, CDR3 protein, CDR3 DNA. A D gene is named only where the DNA matches it firmly. For some rows the clone size is stated as once, few or many, or as a class when expanded; others skip it.

j_call: TRBJ2-1; clone_size: NA; v_call: TRBV13; d_call: NA; cdr3_aa: CASKKGGAYNEQFF; cdr3_nt: TGTGCCAGTAAGAAGGGGGGGGCATACAATGAGCAGTTCTTC
j_call: TRBJ2-3; clone_size: NA; v_call: TRBV13; d_call: TRBD2; cdr3_aa: CASFNLAGGSTDTQYF; cdr3_nt: TGTGCCAGCTTCAACTTAGCGGGAGGGAGCACAGATACGCAGTATTTT
j_call: TRBJ2-7; clone_size: NA; v_call: TRBV7-8; d_call: NA; cdr3_aa: CASSLVAQHTTNSYEQYF; cdr3_nt: TGTGCCAGCAGCTTAGTGGCCCAACACACGACAAATTCCTACGAGCAGTACTTC
j_call: TRBJ1-2; clone_size: NA; v_call: TRBV21-1; d_call: NA; cdr3_aa: CASSKGVTGRYGYTF; cdr3_nt: TGTGCCAGCAGCAAAGGTGTGACAGGGCGGTATGGCTACACCTTC
j_call: TRBJ1-2; clone_size: NA; v_call: TRBV14; d_call: NA; cdr3_aa: CASSHTMDPFGHFYGYTF; cdr3_nt: TGTGCCAGCAGCCATACAATGGACCCCTTTGGACACTTCTATGGCTACACCTTC
j_call: TRBJ2-7; clone_size: NA; v_call: TRBV11-2; d_call: TRBD2; cdr3_aa: CASSFQRGGYEQYF; cdr3_nt: TGTGCCAGCAGCTTTCAGCGGGGGGGCTACGAGCAGTACTTC
j_call: TRBJ1-1; clone_size: once; v_call: TRBV5-1; d_call: TRBD1; cdr3_aa: CASSSKINRGLNTEAFF; cdr3_nt: TGCGCCAGCAGCTCGAAGATTAACAGGGGGTTGAACACTGAAGCTTTCTTT
j_call: TRBJ2-3; clone_size: once; v_call: TRBV10-3; d_call: NA; cdr3_aa: CAISASVESTDTQYF; cdr3_nt: TGTGCCATCAGTGCCTCGGTCGAAAGCACAGATACGCAGTATTTT
j_call: TRBJ1-4; clone_size: NA; v_call: TRBV5-6; d_call: NA; cdr3_aa: CASSLVKTGRDEKLFF; cdr3_nt: TGTGCCAGCAGCTTAGTCAAAACGGGGAGGGATGAAAAACTGTTTTTT
j_call: TRBJ1-5; clone_size: NA; v_call: TRBV5-6; d_call: TRBD1; cdr3_aa: CASSLGGQGGNQPQHF; cdr3_nt: TGTGCCAGCAGCTTGGGGGGACAGGGAGGCAATCAGCCCCAGCATTTT
j_call: TRBJ2-7; clone_size: NA; v_call: TRBV5-4; d_call: NA; cdr3_aa: CASSLGQGREQYF; cdr3_nt: TGTGCCAGCAGCTTGGGGCAGGGGCGAGAGCAGTACTTC
j_call: TRBJ2-1; clone_size: NA; v_call: TRBV6-6; d_call: TRBD2; cdr3_aa: CASSSHSGGADNEQFF; cdr3_nt: TGTGCCAGCAGTTCTCATAGCGGGGGGGCCGACAATGAGCAGTTCTTC
j_call: TRBJ1-5; clone_size: NA; v_call: TRBV28; d_call: NA; cdr3_aa: CASSLLAGYNQPQHF; cdr3_nt: TGTGCCAGCAGTCTACTAGCGGGATACAATCAGCCCCAGCATTTT
j_call: TRBJ1-1; clone_size: NA; v_call: TRBV28; d_call: NA; cdr3_aa: CASNPGLGGNLNTEAFF; cdr3_nt: TGTGCCAGCAACCCAGGGTTGGGGGGTAACTTGAACACTGAAGCTTTCTTT